What follows describes a single TCR beta chain. Its antigen is unknown. These data come from a study of beta chain features in type 1 diabetes. Overall study results and limits: The VDJ junctions of type 1 diabetes patients carried fewer insertions and more deletions. Patients showed naive, central memory and Treg TCRB repertoires that appeared more similar than those of healthy donors. Among patients with Type 1 diabetes, TCRB CDR3s were moderately but significantly shorter in every one of the four CD4+ subsets.

Using CD45RO/CCR7/CD25/CD127/CD95/CD27, CD4+ naive, central memory, regulatory and stem cell-like memory cells were sorted. TCRB transcripts that were expressed got sequenced, as all of the isolated RNA had been reverse transcribed. Measured with immunoSEQ multiplex PCR; TCRdb has only the in-frame clones, and not every one. The repertoire holds 200,000 to 250,000 clones, 16% seen once, with approximately 0.086% in the top ten. From germline, CDR1 is SGHNT and CDR2 YYREEE (reference sequence). This CDR3 contains 13 residues. V shed 1 base, J shed 6 bases, and the junction held 2 bases outside the gene matches.

The clonotype was recovered from a man under 40 with type 1 diabetes. The sample taken for sequencing was naive CD4+ T cells from blood. The rearrangement links TRBV5-4 to TRBJ2-3; 7 nucleotides agree with TRBD2. CDR3 DNA: TGTGCCAGCAGCTTGTGGACTAGGGATACGCAGTATTTT. It yields the protein CASSLWTRDTQYF.